This T cell receptor (beta chain) is drawn from a study of T cell responses to AZD1222 COVID-19 vaccine. Some clones are missing from TCRdb's copy, which holds only in-frame ones; the method was immunoSEQ multiplex PCR. In the table there are roughly 26,000 clones, around 90% of which are singletons. The CDR3 length is 15 residues. With V trimmed by 1 base and J by 4 bases, 3 bases remained unmatched. The V gene's germline CDR1 is SGHTA and CDR2 FQGNSA. This clone has more than one count but fewer than ten. No antigen is known for it. General study findings and limits: Spike-specific TCR breadth and depth grew following two AZD1222 doses. Baseline serology detected seropositivity in only 5 to 7 AZD1222 recipients. Epitopes outside B.1.351 and B.1.1.7 mutated regions reportedly drew nearly half of spike TCRs.

Source: peripheral blood, taken 28 days after the second AZD1222 dose. This receptor was obtained from an adult who received the AZD1222 COVID-19 vaccine. This chain joins TRBV7-2 and TRBJ2-1, with TRBD2 identical over 8 bases. CDR3 residues: CASSLDQRGYNEQFF. CDR3 sequence (DNA): TGTGCCAGCAGCTTAGATCAGCGGGGGTACAATGAGCAGTTCTTC.